The rows below give T cell receptor beta chains drawn from one sample of a study of blood T cell repertoires in COVID-19. The repertoire was sequenced with immunoSEQ multiplex PCR; TCRdb's copy has only in-frame clones and lacks some. The table lists fewer than 150,000 clones, approximately 85% of them singletons. Input material: peripheral blood. These TCRs come from a human donor in a cohort sampled during active COVID-19. The CDR3 runs from the conserved cysteine through the conserved F or W. A D gene is named only where the DNA matches it firmly. Size tells how often a clone was seen (once, few, many) or the class of an expanded clone, and some rows leave it out.

D | J | V | size | CDR3 | DNA
. | TRBJ1-5 | TRBV19 | . | CASSSDRRGPSNQPQHF | TGTGCCAGTAGTTCCGACCGGAGGGGACCTAGCAATCAGCCCCAGCATTTT
TRBD1 | TRBJ2-1 | TRBV4-3 | . | CASSLATGSSYNEQFF | TGCGCCAGCAGCCTAGCGACAGGGTCTTCCTACAATGAGCAGTTCTTC
TRBD1 | TRBJ1-2 | TRBV30 | once | CAWSVQGGYGYTF | TGTGCCTGGAGTGTACAGGGGGGTTATGGCTACACCTTC
. | TRBJ2-3 | TRBV6-2/TRBV6-3 | few | CASSYGPQNTQYF | TGTGCCAGCAGTTATGGGCCTCAGAATACGCAGTATTTT
. | TRBJ1-1 | TRBV30 | . | CAWSKTRGGAEAFF | TGTGCCTGGAGTAAAACTAGAGGGGGAGCTGAAGCTTTCTTT
. | TRBJ1-5 | TRBV6-5 | . | CASSSGKSNQPQHF | TGTGCCAGCAGTTCGGGGAAGAGCAATCAGCCCCAGCATTTT
TRBD1 | TRBJ1-5 | TRBV15 | . | CATSSTTDRRSGNQPQHF | TGTGCCACCAGCAGTACCACGGACAGGAGGTCTGGCAATCAGCCCCAGCATTTT
TRBD2 | TRBJ2-2 | TRBV27 | . | CASSLYLAGEVTGELFF | TGTGCCAGCAGTTTATATCTCGCGGGAGAGGTCACCGGGGAGCTGTTTTTT
TRBD1 | TRBJ2-5 | TRBV15 | . | CATSWGQGVEETQYF | TGTGCCACCAGCTGGGGACAGGGGGTTGAGGAGACCCAGTACTTC
. | TRBJ1-5 | TRBV6-6 | . | CASSFLGGSNQPQHF | TGTGCCAGCAGTTTTCTGGGCGGGAGCAATCAGCCCCAGCATTTT
. | TRBJ2-3 | TRBV5-4 | . | CASSLEQGRMDTQYF | TGTGCCAGCAGCCTGGAACAGGGTAGGATGGATACGCAGTATTTT
. | TRBJ2-2 | TRBV19 | . | CASSSDSYTGELFF | TGTGCCAGTAGTTCCGACAGCTACACCGGGGAGCTGTTTTTT
. | TRBJ1-2 | TRBV21-1 | . | CASSPDRDKGRSRYGYTF | TGTGCCAGCAGCCCCGACCGGGACAAGGGCCGGTCTCGCTATGGCTACACCTTC
. | TRBJ2-2 | TRBV21-1 | few | CASSPEGGHLYPANTGELFF | TGTGCCAGCAGCCCCGAGGGGGGGCATTTGTATCCGGCGAACACCGGGGAGCTGTTTTTT
TRBD1 | TRBJ1-2 | TRBV18 | . | CASSPRTGTNYGYTF | TGTGCCAGCTCGCCTCGGACAGGGACCAACTATGGCTACACCTTC
TRBD1 | TRBJ1-3 | TRBV7-2 | . | CASSASGGTIYF | TGTGCCAGCAGCGCCTCAGGGGGGACCATATATTTT
TRBD1 | TRBJ1-3 | TRBV3-1/TRBV3-2 | . | CASSPGQIGNTIYF | TGTGCCAGCAGCCCGGGACAGATAGGAAACACCATATATTTT
TRBD2 | TRBJ2-2 | TRBV7-3 | . | CASSFSRGGQGTGELFF | TGTGCCAGCAGCTTCTCCCGGGGGGGGCAAGGCACCGGGGAGCTGTTTTTT
TRBD2 | TRBJ2-2 | TRBV4-3 | . | CASSHGLAGGPGELFF | TGCGCCAGCAGCCACGGACTAGCGGGGGGGCCCGGGGAGCTGTTTTTT
. | TRBJ1-2 | TRBV10-2 | . | CASSEERQSVGYTF | TGCGCCAGCAGTGAGGAGAGACAGTCTGTAGGCTACACCTTC
. | TRBJ1-2 | TRBV6-6 | . | CASSSKVDGDYGYTF | TGTGCCAGCAGTTCCAAGGTCGACGGAGACTATGGCTACACCTTC
. | TRBJ1-5 | TRBV7-2 | . | CASSQGRASGYQPQHF | TGTGCCAGCAGCCAGGGCCGGGCCAGTGGGTATCAGCCCCAGCATTTT
. | TRBJ2-7 | TRBV7-9 | . | CASSPTLSYEQYF | TGTGCCAGCAGCCCGACTCTCTCCTACGAGCAGTACTTC
. | TRBJ1-2 | TRBV27 | . | CASSWGRELYGYTF | TGTGCCAGCAGTTGGGGCAGGGAACTATATGGCTACACCTTC
TRBD2 | TRBJ2-3 | TRBV4-1 | . | CASSQEGLAGIGDTQYF | TGCGCCAGCTCCCAAGAGGGTCTAGCGGGGATAGGGGATACGCAGTATTTT
. | TRBJ1-2 | TRBV18 | . | CASSSGRLNYGYTF | TGTGCCAGCTCATCCGGTCGCCTAAACTATGGCTACACCTTC
TRBD1 | TRBJ2-1 | TRBV7-9 | . | CASSLTGVEGGEQFF | TGTGCCAGCAGCTTAACAGGGGTAGAGGGTGGTGAGCAGTTCTTC
. | TRBJ1-1 | TRBV10-3 | . | CAIRVNMNTEAFF | TGTGCCATCAGAGTCAACATGAACACTGAAGCTTTCTTT
TRBD2 | TRBJ2-3 | TRBV7-2 | . | CASSLDRLAGGPGTQYF | TGTGCCAGCAGCTTAGATCGACTAGCGGGGGGGCCTGGTACGCAGTATTTT
TRBD2 | TRBJ2-7 | TRBV27 | . | CASSWAGGTNYEQYF | TGTGCCAGCAGTTGGGCGGGGGGAACCAACTACGAGCAGTACTTC
. | TRBJ2-3 | TRBV20-1 | . | CSARAGDTQYF | TGCAGTGCTAGAGCAGGAGATACGCAGTATTTT
. | TRBJ2-5 | TRBV9 | . | CASSVGVVETQYF | TGTGCCAGCAGCGTAGGCGTCGTGGAGACCCAGTACTTC
TRBD2 | TRBJ2-5 | TRBV12-5 | . | CASGLGTSGGQETQYF | TGTGCTAGTGGTCTGGGGACTAGCGGGGGGCAAGAGACCCAGTACTTC
. | TRBJ2-5 | TRBV5-8 | . | CASSPSGNPQETQYF | TGTGCCAGCAGCCCCTCCGGGAACCCCCAAGAGACCCAGTACTTC